A selection of T cell receptor beta chains follows, all from one sample in a study of control samples from healthy donors and cancer patients. Clones were sequenced by immunoSEQ multiplex PCR, and TCRdb holds only the in-frame ones, with some missing. The table has some 9,500 clones, over 75% seen once. Sequencing input: PBMCs. Every receptor here comes from a man aged 60 to 75 with colorectal cancer. Each CDR3 is given with its conserved first and last residue. A D gene is named only where the DNA matches it firmly. Where a row states a size, it is once, few, many or the class of an expanded clone; other rows omit it.

d_call: .; v_call: TRBV28; clone_size: .; j_call: TRBJ1-2; cdr3_nt: TGTGCCAGCAGTTTAGACGGGAACTATGGCTACACCTTC; cdr3_aa: CASSLDGNYGYTF
d_call: .; v_call: TRBV30; clone_size: few; j_call: TRBJ1-6; cdr3_nt: TGTGCCTGGAGTGAGGGGATCTATAATTCACCCCTCCACTTT; cdr3_aa: CAWSEGIYNSPLHF
d_call: .; v_call: TRBV7-3; clone_size: .; j_call: TRBJ2-1; cdr3_nt: TGTGCCAGCAGCTTAAACGGGGGGCAATACTACAATGAGCAGTTCTTC; cdr3_aa: CASSLNGGQYYNEQFF
d_call: .; v_call: TRBV5-1; clone_size: .; j_call: TRBJ1-1; cdr3_nt: TGCGCCAGCAGCTTGGGGCCCGGAGGGAGGGCGAACACTGAAGCTTTCTTT; cdr3_aa: CASSLGPGGRANTEAFF
d_call: .; v_call: TRBV2; clone_size: .; j_call: TRBJ1-1; cdr3_nt: TGTGCCAGCAGAAGGGGGGGATCGAGCACTGAAGCTTTCTTT; cdr3_aa: CASRRGGSSTEAFF
d_call: .; v_call: TRBV4-2; clone_size: .; j_call: TRBJ2-7; cdr3_nt: TGTGCCAGCAGCCAAGGGGAAGGGGGAGCGAGCTCCTACGAGCAGTACTTC; cdr3_aa: CASSQGEGGASSYEQYF
d_call: .; v_call: TRBV6-1; clone_size: .; j_call: TRBJ1-1; cdr3_nt: TGTGCCAGCAACGTGAGAGACAGTGAAGCTTTCTTT; cdr3_aa: CASNVRDSEAFF
d_call: TRBD1; v_call: TRBV25-1; clone_size: .; j_call: TRBJ1-6; cdr3_nt: TGTGCCAGCAGTGGTCGGACAGGGAGCTCCTATAATTCACCCCTCCACTTT; cdr3_aa: CASSGRTGSSYNSPLHF
d_call: .; v_call: TRBV2; clone_size: .; j_call: TRBJ2-1; cdr3_nt: TGTGCCAGCGACCTTTTTACCTACAATGAGCAGTTCTTC; cdr3_aa: CASDLFTYNEQFF
d_call: .; v_call: TRBV28; clone_size: .; j_call: TRBJ1-4; cdr3_nt: TGTGCCAGCAGTTTACGGTATTGGCATAATAATGAAAAACTGTTTTTT; cdr3_aa: CASSLRYWHNNEKLFF
d_call: .; v_call: TRBV7-6; clone_size: .; j_call: TRBJ2-2; cdr3_nt: TGTGCCAGCAGCTCGGACCTGACGGTAACGAACACCGGGGAGCTGTTTTTT; cdr3_aa: CASSSDLTVTNTGELFF
d_call: .; v_call: TRBV5-1; clone_size: .; j_call: TRBJ1-3; cdr3_nt: TGCGCCAGCAGCTCGGGACACACCTCTGGAAACACCATATATTTT; cdr3_aa: CASSSGHTSGNTIYF
d_call: TRBD2; v_call: TRBV7-2; clone_size: .; j_call: TRBJ2-1; cdr3_nt: TGTGCCAGCAGCTTAGGCCCCACTCAGCTAGCGGGGCTCTACAATGAGCAGTTCTTC; cdr3_aa: CASSLGPTQLAGLYNEQFF
d_call: .; v_call: TRBV2; clone_size: once; j_call: TRBJ2-7; cdr3_nt: TGTGCCAGCAGCCCCACCTACGAGCAGTACTTC; cdr3_aa: CASSPTYEQYF
d_call: .; v_call: TRBV4-3; clone_size: .; j_call: TRBJ2-3; cdr3_nt: TGCGCCAGCAGCCTCGTGGTGGAGGGGGATGCAGATACGCAGTATTTT; cdr3_aa: CASSLVVEGDADTQYF
d_call: .; v_call: TRBV3-1/TRBV3-2; clone_size: .; j_call: TRBJ1-6; cdr3_nt: TGTGCCAGCAGCCTCGGGATTTCCAAGTCACCCCTCCACTTT; cdr3_aa: CASSLGISKSPLHF
d_call: .; v_call: TRBV27; clone_size: .; j_call: TRBJ2-5; cdr3_nt: TGTGCCAGCAGTTCCCTGTACCAAGAGACCCAGTACTTC; cdr3_aa: CASSSLYQETQYF
d_call: .; v_call: TRBV19; clone_size: .; j_call: TRBJ2-7; cdr3_nt: TGTGCCAGTAGGAGACAGCACGACTCCTACGAGCAGTACTTC; cdr3_aa: CASRRQHDSYEQYF
d_call: TRBD1; v_call: TRBV19; clone_size: .; j_call: TRBJ2-1; cdr3_nt: TGTGCCAGTAGTCTACAGGGGGCTAACAATGAGCAGTTCTTC; cdr3_aa: CASSLQGANNEQFF
d_call: .; v_call: TRBV12-3/TRBV12-4; clone_size: .; j_call: TRBJ1-2; cdr3_nt: TGTGCCAGCAGTTTAGTCCCAGGACATGGCTACACCTTC; cdr3_aa: CASSLVPGHGYTF
d_call: .; v_call: TRBV27; clone_size: .; j_call: TRBJ2-1; cdr3_nt: TGTGCCAGCAGTTTATTAGGGGATGAGCAGTTCTTC; cdr3_aa: CASSLLGDEQFF
d_call: TRBD1; v_call: TRBV5-4; clone_size: once; j_call: TRBJ2-1; cdr3_nt: TGTGCCAGCAGCTTGGGAGGGACAGTGAGAAAAACCAATGAGCAGTTCTTC; cdr3_aa: CASSLGGTVRKTNEQFF
d_call: .; v_call: TRBV5-1; clone_size: .; j_call: TRBJ1-1; cdr3_nt: TGCGCCAGCAGCTTGAGCCGGCTTACAGGGTCCCTTATGGGGAACACTGAAGCTTTCTTT; cdr3_aa: CASSLSRLTGSLMGNTEAFF
d_call: .; v_call: TRBV11-2; clone_size: .; j_call: TRBJ2-7; cdr3_nt: TGTGCCAGCAGACCTCTCCGGGCAACGCACGAGCAGTACTTC; cdr3_aa: CASRPLRATHEQYF
d_call: .; v_call: TRBV6-2/TRBV6-3; clone_size: .; j_call: TRBJ1-5; cdr3_nt: TGTGCCAGCAGTTATCGTGGCCTTGATCAGCCCCAGCATTTT; cdr3_aa: CASSYRGLDQPQHF
d_call: TRBD1; v_call: TRBV24-1; clone_size: .; j_call: TRBJ2-3; cdr3_nt: TGTGCCACCAGTGACCCGGGACAGGGGTTCAGAGATACGCAGTATTTT; cdr3_aa: CATSDPGQGFRDTQYF
d_call: .; v_call: TRBV6-2/TRBV6-3; clone_size: .; j_call: TRBJ2-3; cdr3_nt: TGTGCCAGCAGCGTCTTCACCCCGACAGATACGCAGTATTTT; cdr3_aa: CASSVFTPTDTQYF
d_call: .; v_call: TRBV7-8; clone_size: .; j_call: TRBJ2-5; cdr3_nt: TGTGCCAGCGGAGGCGGGGAGTCTGGGCTAGCGGAGACCCAGTACTTC; cdr3_aa: CASGGGESGLAETQYF